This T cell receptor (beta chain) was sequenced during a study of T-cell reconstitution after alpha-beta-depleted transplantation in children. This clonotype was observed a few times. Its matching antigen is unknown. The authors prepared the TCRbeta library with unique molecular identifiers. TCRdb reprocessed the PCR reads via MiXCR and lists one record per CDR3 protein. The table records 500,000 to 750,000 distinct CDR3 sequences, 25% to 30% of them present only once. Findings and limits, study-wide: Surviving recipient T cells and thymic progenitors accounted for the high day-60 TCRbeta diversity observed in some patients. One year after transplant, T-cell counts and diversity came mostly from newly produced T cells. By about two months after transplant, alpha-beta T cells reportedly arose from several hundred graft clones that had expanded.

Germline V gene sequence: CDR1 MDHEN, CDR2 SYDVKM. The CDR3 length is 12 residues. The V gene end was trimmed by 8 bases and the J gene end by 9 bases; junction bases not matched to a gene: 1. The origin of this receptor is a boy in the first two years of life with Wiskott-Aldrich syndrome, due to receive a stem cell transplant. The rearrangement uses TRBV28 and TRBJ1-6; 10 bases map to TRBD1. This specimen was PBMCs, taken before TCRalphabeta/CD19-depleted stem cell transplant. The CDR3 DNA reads TGTGCCAGCGGGACAGGGGTTTCACCCCTCCACTTT. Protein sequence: CASGTGVSPLHF.